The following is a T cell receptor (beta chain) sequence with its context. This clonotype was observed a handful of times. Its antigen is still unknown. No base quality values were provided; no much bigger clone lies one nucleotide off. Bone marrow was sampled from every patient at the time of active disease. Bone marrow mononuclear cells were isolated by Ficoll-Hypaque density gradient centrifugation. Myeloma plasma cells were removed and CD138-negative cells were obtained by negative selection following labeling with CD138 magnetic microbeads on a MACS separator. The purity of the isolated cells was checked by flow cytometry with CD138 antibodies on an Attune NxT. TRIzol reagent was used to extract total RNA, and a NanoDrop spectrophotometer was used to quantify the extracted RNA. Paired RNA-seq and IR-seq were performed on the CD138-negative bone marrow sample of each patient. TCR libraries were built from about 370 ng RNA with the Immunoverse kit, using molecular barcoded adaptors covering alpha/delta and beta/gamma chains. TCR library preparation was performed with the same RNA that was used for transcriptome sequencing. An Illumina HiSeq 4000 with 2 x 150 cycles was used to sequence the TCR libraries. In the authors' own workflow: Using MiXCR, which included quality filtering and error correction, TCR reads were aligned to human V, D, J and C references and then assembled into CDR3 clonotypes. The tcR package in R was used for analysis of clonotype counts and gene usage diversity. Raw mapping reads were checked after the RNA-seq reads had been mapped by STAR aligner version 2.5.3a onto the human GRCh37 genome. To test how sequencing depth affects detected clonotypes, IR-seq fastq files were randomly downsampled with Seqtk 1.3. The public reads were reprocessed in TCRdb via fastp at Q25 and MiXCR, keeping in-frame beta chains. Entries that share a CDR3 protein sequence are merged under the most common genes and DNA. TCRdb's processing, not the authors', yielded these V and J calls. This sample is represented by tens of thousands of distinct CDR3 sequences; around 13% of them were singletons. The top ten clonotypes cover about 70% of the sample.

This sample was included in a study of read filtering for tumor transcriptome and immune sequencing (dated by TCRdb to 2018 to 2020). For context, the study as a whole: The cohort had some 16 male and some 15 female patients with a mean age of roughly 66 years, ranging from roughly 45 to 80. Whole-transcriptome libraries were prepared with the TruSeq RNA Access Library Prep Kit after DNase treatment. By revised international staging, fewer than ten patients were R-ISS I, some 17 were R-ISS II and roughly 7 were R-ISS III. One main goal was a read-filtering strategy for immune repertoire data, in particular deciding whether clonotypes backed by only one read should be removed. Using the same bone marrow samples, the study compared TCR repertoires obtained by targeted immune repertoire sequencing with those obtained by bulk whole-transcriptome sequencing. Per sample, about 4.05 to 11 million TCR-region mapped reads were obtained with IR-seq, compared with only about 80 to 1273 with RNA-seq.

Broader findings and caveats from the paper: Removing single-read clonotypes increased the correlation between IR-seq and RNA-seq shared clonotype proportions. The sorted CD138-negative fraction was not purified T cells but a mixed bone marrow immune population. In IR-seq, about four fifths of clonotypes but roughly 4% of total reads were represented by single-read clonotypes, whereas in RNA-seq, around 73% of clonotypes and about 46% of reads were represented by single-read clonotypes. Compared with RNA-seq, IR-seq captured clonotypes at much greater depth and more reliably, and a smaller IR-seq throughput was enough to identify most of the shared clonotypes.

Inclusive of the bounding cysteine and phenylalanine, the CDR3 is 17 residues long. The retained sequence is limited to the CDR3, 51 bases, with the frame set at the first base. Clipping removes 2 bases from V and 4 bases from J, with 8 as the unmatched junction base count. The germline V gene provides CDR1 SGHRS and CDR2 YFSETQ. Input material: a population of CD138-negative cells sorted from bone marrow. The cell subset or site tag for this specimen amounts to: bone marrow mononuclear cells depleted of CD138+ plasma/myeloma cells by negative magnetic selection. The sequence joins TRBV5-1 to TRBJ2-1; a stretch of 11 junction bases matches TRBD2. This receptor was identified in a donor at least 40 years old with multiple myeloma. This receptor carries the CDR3 CASSLTGGTSGYNEQFF. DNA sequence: TGCGCCAGCAGCTTAACGGGTGGGACTAGCGGATACAATGAGCAGTTCTTC.